This T cell receptor (beta chain) derives from a study of T cell repertoires in cytomegalovirus infection. As for the study in general: The authors relied on CMV epitopes, both recently identified HLA-C-restricted and well-studied HLA-B-restricted. Evidence of both CMV infection and a matching HLA type came from public TCR beta signatures.

This clonotype was counted between two and nine times. Its specificity is not known. Trimming left V 5 bases short and J 10 bases short, with 12 bases between. Germline CDR1 and CDR2: SEHNR and FQNEAQ (reference sequence). This CDR3 comprises 12 residues. Via MiXCR, TCRdb re-called the reads, giving one row per CDR3 protein. The data hold about 24,000 distinct CDR3 sequences, with 20% to 25% observed a single time. Study-level points and caveats: Ex vivo, HLA-C-restricted CMV-specific TCR beta clonotypes prevailed over the rest of the response. Frequencies of public TCR beta families were cumulated, and this identified carriers of CMV plus the relevant HLA.

Sample: CD8+ T cells from cultured PBMCs, taken from culture after CMV antigen stimulation. This rearrangement joins TRBV7-9 to TRBJ2-1; D remains ambiguous. This sequence was found in a human donor in good health (CMV status not recorded). Some clones in this sample may be carry-over from other donors' samples. CDR3 in DNA: TGTGCCAGCAGCCCCACGACATTCGAGCAGTTCTTC. Protein sequence: CASSPTTFEQFF.